This T cell receptor beta chain was retrieved from a study of blood T cells in healthy people across ages. The V gene lost 4 bases and the J gene lost 2 bases, with 15 bases spanning the gap. This CDR3 spans 15 amino acids. Per germline, CDR1 SQVTM and CDR2 ANQGSEA. Then a second PCR, running about 6 to 11 cycles, was carried out with a sample-barcoded 5' primer and a J-beta primer mix. Each TCR beta cDNA got a 12-nucleotide random molecular identifier. TCRdb redid the calling of the 5' RACE reads with MiXCR, one entry per CDR3 protein. The sample carries 1.5 million to 2 million distinct CDR3 sequences, 28% recorded once. As for this clonotype: The antigen is not known.

Isolation of PBMCs gave at least 6.5 million cells per sample. Findings and caveats of the study: Unsorted PBMC input precluded a conclusive naive versus antigen-experienced comparison.

The chain employs TRBV29-1 and TRBJ1-5, with D uncertain. This sequence was found in a woman in her 30s in good health. Sequenced sample: blood. This CDR3 reads CSVAAGLNGNQPQHF. As DNA, the CDR3 is TGCAGCGTTGCCGCGGGATTGAATGGCAATCAGCCCCAGCATTTT.